This TCR delta chain was observed in a study of gamma-delta T cells after stem cell transplantation. TCRdb repeated clone calling on the RT-PCR reads with CATT. The sample includes some 640 delta-chain clones, about 1% of them seen just once. With 4 bases clipped from V and 0 bases from J, the junction kept 10 bases outside the gene matches. This CDR3 spans 20 amino acids. Germline-derived CDR1 and CDR2 are GEAIGNYY and EKD. Input material: gamma-delta T cells. This TCR came from a human donor. It is not recorded whose cells these are; they may come from a transplant donor. The V gene is TRDV2, the J gene TRDJ3; 11 bases fit TRDD3. Here the CDR3 DNA reads TGTGCCTGTGAAAGACTCGTACTGGGGGATAGCTCCTGGGACACCCGACAGATGTTTTTC. Translation: CACERLVLGDSSWDTRQMFF.